The rows below give T cell receptor beta chains drawn from one sample of a study of blood T cell repertoires in COVID-19. Profiling relied on immunoSEQ multiplex PCR, and the TCRdb table lists in-frame clones only, not all of them. The table has under 200,000 clones, over 80% seen once. Sequencing input: PBMCs or T cells enriched from blood (not recorded which). The receptors here all came from a woman aged 60 to 75 who had recovered from COVID-19. The CDR3 runs from the conserved cysteine through the conserved F or W. D genes are given only for firm matches. Rows may omit the clone size; those that give it use once, few, many or a size class.

>TRBV7-9|TRBJ1-5|TRBD1|few
TGTGCCAGCAGCCTCGGACAGGACCCTTATAGCAATCAGCCCCAGCATTTT
CASSLGQDPYSNQPQHF
>TRBV7-2|TRBJ2-5|TRBD2|.
TGTGCCAGCAGCCCCCGGAGTAGCGGGGTGGAGACCCAGTACTTC
CASSPRSSGVETQYF
>TRBV19|TRBJ1-2|TRBD1|.
TGTGCCAGTAGTATAGATGAGTGGACAGGGACTAACTATGGCTACACCTTC
CASSIDEWTGTNYGYTF
>TRBV27|TRBJ2-5|.|.
TGTGCCAGCAGTCCCCTATACCAAGAGACCCAGTACTTC
CASSPLYQETQYF
>TRBV2|TRBJ1-1|TRBD1|.
TGTGCCAGCGTGAGGGACAGATTGAACACTGAAGCTTTCTTT
CASVRDRLNTEAFF
>TRBV6-5|TRBJ2-2|TRBD1|once
TGTGCCAGCAGTTACTCGGGGACAGGGTACACCGGGGAGCTGTTTTTT
CASSYSGTGYTGELFF
>TRBV12-5|TRBJ2-3|.|.
TGTGCTAGTGGTTTGTGGCCCAGCACAGATACGCAGTATTTT
CASGLWPSTDTQYF
>TRBV12-3/TRBV12-4|TRBJ2-1|.|.
TGTGCCAGCAGCCTAACTGAGGGTGAGCAGTTCTTC
CASSLTEGEQFF
>TRBV18|TRBJ1-3|TRBD1|.
TGTGCCAGCTCACCAACAGGGGACACTGGAAACACCATATATTTT
CASSPTGDTGNTIYF
>TRBV7-8|TRBJ1-5|.|.
TGTGCCAGCAGCTTAATAGGGACACAGAATCAGCCCCAGCATTTT
CASSLIGTQNQPQHF
>TRBV14|TRBJ2-7|.|once
TGTGCCAGCAGCTGGGCGCCCTCCTACGAGCAGTACTTC
CASSWAPSYEQYF
>TRBV19|TRBJ1-6|TRBD1|.
TGTGCCACCGACTCCGGGACAGGGGACTTTAATTCACCCCTCCACTTT
CATDSGTGDFNSPLHF
>TRBV19|TRBJ1-3|.|.
TGTGCCAGTACCTTGTGGGCATGGAAAAGGAGGTCTGGAAACACCATATATTTT
CASTLWAWKRRSGNTIYF
>TRBV9|TRBJ2-1|TRBD2|.
TGTGCCAGCAGCCCGCGGATAGCGGGTTACAATGAGCAGTTCTTC
CASSPRIAGYNEQFF
>TRBV30|TRBJ1-4|.|.
TGTGCCTGGTCCCAGGGACTTAATGAAAAACTGTTTTTT
CAWSQGLNEKLFF
>TRBV18|TRBJ2-3|.|.
TGTGCCAGCTCACCACGCGATAGTGCAGATACGCAGTATTTT
CASSPRDSADTQYF
>TRBV2|TRBJ1-1|TRBD1|.
TGTGCCAGCAAAGACAGGGGGAACACTGAAGCTTTCTTT
CASKDRGNTEAFF
>TRBV3-1/TRBV3-2|TRBJ1-5|TRBD1|.
TGTGCCAGCAGTCCCGGGACAGGGGGCAATCAGCCCCAGCATTTT
CASSPGTGGNQPQHF
>TRBV10-3|TRBJ2-7|.|.
TGTGCCATTTCACGTAGCGACACCTTGCAGTACGAGCAGTACTTC
CAISRSDTLQYEQYF
>TRBV27|TRBJ1-1|TRBD1|few
TGTGCCAGCAGTTTAAAAACAGGGGGGGGAACTGAAGCTTTCTTT
CASSLKTGGGTEAFF
>TRBV7-9|TRBJ2-3|.|.
TGTGCCAGCAGCCCCTGGCTAGCGTTGGAGGCAGATACGCAGTATTTT
CASSPWLALEADTQYF
>TRBV7-3|TRBJ2-3|.|.
TGTGCCAGCAGCTCCTCGGAGGGCCAGAGCACAGATACGCAGTATTTT
CASSSSEGQSTDTQYF
>TRBV4-1|TRBJ2-7|TRBD1|.
TGCGCCAGCAGCCATCCCCTCGACCGGGACAGAGACTACGAGCAGTACTTC
CASSHPLDRDRDYEQYF
>TRBV6-5|TRBJ1-2|.|.
TGTGCCAGCAGAATAGACGGACAAGCTAACTATGGCTACACCTTC
CASRIDGQANYGYTF
>TRBV4-1|TRBJ1-5|.|few
TGCGCCAGCAGCCAAGTCCCTTGGAGCCAGCCCCAGCATTTT
CASSQVPWSQPQHF
>TRBV9|TRBJ1-6|TRBD1|.
TGTGCCAGCAGCAGAGGACAGGGAGGATATGCACCCCTCCACTTT
CASSRGQGGYAPLHF
>TRBV3-1/TRBV3-2|TRBJ2-3|.|.
TGTGCCAGCAGCCAAGCTCTGAGTCCGAGAACAGATACGCAGTATTTT
CASSQALSPRTDTQYF
>TRBV5-1|TRBJ1-1|.|.
TGCGCCAGCAGCGTCACAGGGCGAACTGAAGCTTTCTTT
CASSVTGRTEAFF
>TRBV2|TRBJ2-5|.|.
TGTGCCAGCAGTGATCTCGGAGGAGAGACCCAGTACTTC
CASSDLGGETQYF
>TRBV2|TRBJ1-3|TRBD1|few
TGTGCCAGCAGCCCACAGGGGGCAAATGGAAACACCATATATTTT
CASSPQGANGNTIYF
>TRBV11-2|TRBJ1-3|TRBD1|once
TGTGCCAGCAGCCGGGGACAGGGGCCCGGAAACACCATATATTTT
CASSRGQGPGNTIYF
>TRBV19|TRBJ1-2|TRBD1|.
TGTGCCAGTAGTATAGAACTCCGGGACAGAAGACGAAACTATGGCTACACCTTC
CASSIELRDRRRNYGYTF
>TRBV5-1|TRBJ2-3|TRBD1|.
TGCGCCAGCAGCTTTCAGGGGGAAACGCAGTATTTT
CASSFQGETQYF
>TRBV5-4|TRBJ2-7|.|.
TGTGCCAGCAGCTTTGGCGGCGAGACCTACGAGCAGTACTTC
CASSFGGETYEQYF
>TRBV5-4|TRBJ2-7|TRBD2|.
TGTGCCAGCAGCCGCGGCGGGAGTGGTCCCTACGAGCAGTACTTC
CASSRGGSGPYEQYF
>TRBV7-2|TRBJ2-1|TRBD1|.
TGTGCCAGCACCCGGGACAGCTCCTACAATGAGCAGTTCTTC
CASTRDSSYNEQFF
>TRBV3-1/TRBV3-2|TRBJ2-7|TRBD2|few
TGTGCCAGCAGCCGAGGACTAGCGGGAGTCCCAGGGGAGCAGTACTTC
CASSRGLAGVPGEQYF
>TRBV7-9|TRBJ2-7|.|once
TGTGCCAGCAGCTTAGGATTCAGGGACTACGAGCAGTACTTC
CASSLGFRDYEQYF
>TRBV11-2|TRBJ2-6|TRBD1|once
TGTGCCAGCAGCTTACAGGGGGCTGGGGCCAACGTCCTGACTTTC
CASSLQGAGANVLTF
>TRBV15|TRBJ1-5|TRBD1|.
TGTGCCACCAGCAGAGTGGCAGGGGGACAGCCCCAGCATTTT
CATSRVAGGQPQHF
>TRBV7-2|TRBJ2-7|TRBD1|few
TGTGCCAGCAGCACACTATACACGCGACAGGGGGTAAAGGACGAGCAGTACTTC
CASSTLYTRQGVKDEQYF
>TRBV5-6|TRBJ2-5|TRBD2|few
TGTGCCAGCAGCTACAACGGACTAGCGGGGGGGACCCAGTACTTC
CASSYNGLAGGTQYF
>TRBV11-2|TRBJ1-1|.|.
TGTGCCAGCAGCTTGGGGCGGAACACTGAAGCTTTCTTT
CASSLGRNTEAFF
>TRBV25-1|TRBJ2-7|TRBD1|.
TGTGCCAGCAGCCTAACAGGGGGCCACGAGCAGTACTTC
CASSLTGGHEQYF
>TRBV6-1|TRBJ1-2|.|.
TGTGCCAGCAGTGAAGCGGCCGGGGCTAACTATGGCTACACCTTC
CASSEAAGANYGYTF
>TRBV25-1|TRBJ1-1|TRBD1|few
TGTGCCAGCAGGGACAGGGCAAACACTGAAGCTTTCTTT
CASRDRANTEAFF
>TRBV5-1|TRBJ1-2|.|few
TGCGCCAGCAGCTTGGAGCAGGGTGGCTATGGCTACACCTTC
CASSLEQGGYGYTF
>TRBV27|TRBJ1-2|.|.
TGTGCCAGCAGCCGACAAGGGCGGCAGGGATACTATGGCTACACCTTC
CASSRQGRQGYYGYTF